Listed here are 24 T cell receptor beta chains from one sample, sequenced in a study of blood T cell repertoires in COVID-19. Sequencing was performed with immunoSEQ multiplex PCR; in TCRdb, only in-frame clones are kept and a portion is missing. This sample has 70,000 to 95,000 clones; 89% occur once, and the top ten carry about 2.5%. Material for sequencing was peripheral blood. All receptors come from a man in his forties or fifties with COVID-19, enrolled during active disease.

The chain has TRBV30 and TRBJ2-3; TRBD2 agrees at 16 bases. The CDR3 consists of 15 residues. Germline values: CDR1 GTSNPN, CDR2 SVGIG (reference sequence). After removal of 4 bases from V and 8 bases from J, the junction contained 6 bases not matched to a gene. This CDR3 reads CAWIGTSGGAGTQYF. The CDR3, as DNA: TGTGCCTGGATTGGGACTAGCGGGGGGGCTGGTACGCAGTATTTT.

This chain uses TRBV4-1 with TRBJ1-1, with unresolved D. The V and J ends lost 1 base and 4 bases respectively, with 22 bases between them. The CDR3 covers 18 residues. Per the germline V gene, CDR1 is MGHRA and CDR2 is YSYEKL. CDR3 in amino acids: CASSQVAATFRSGTEAFF. CDR3 nucleotide sequence: TGCGCCAGCAGCCAAGTTGCAGCAACATTCAGGAGCGGCACTGAAGCTTTCTTT.

The V call is TRBV2, the J call TRBJ1-2, with TRBD1 matching over 9 bases. The V and J ends lost 2 bases and 1 base, in that order; junction bases with no gene match: 8. The CDR3 spans 17 residues. Germline V lookup: CDR1 SNHLY, CDR2 FYNNEI. Here the CDR3 reads CASSELRQGGYNYGYTF. The CDR3 DNA follows: TGTGCCAGCAGTGAATTGAGACAGGGGGGTTATAACTATGGCTACACCTTC.

The rearrangement uses TRBV14 and TRBJ1-4, with 8 bases lining up with TRBD1. The junction had 12 bases not matched to a gene; V was cut back by 5 bases and J by 4 bases. Per the germline V gene, CDR1 is SGHDN and CDR2 is FVKESK. This CDR3 has 17 amino acids. The DNA for the CDR3 is TGTGCCAGCAGCTTACACGGACAGGGTCAGGGTAATGAAAAACTGTTTTTT. Translated: CASSLHGQGQGNEKLFF.

This rearrangement joins TRBV6-5 to TRBJ1-5; possibly TRBD1 for D (5 bases). The CDR3 runs 14 residues. V dropped 5 bases and J dropped 0 bases, with 8 bases sitting between them. Germline values: CDR1 MNHEY, CDR2 SVGAGI. The CDR3 DNA follows: TGTGCCAGCAGTAAGACAGATAGCAATCAGCCCCAGCATTTT. It yields the protein CASSKTDSNQPQHF.

The J gene is TRBJ2-7, the V gene TRBV18; 8 bases fit TRBD1. Germline values: CDR1 KGHSH, CDR2 LQKENI. The CDR3 spans 14 residues. Losses at the gene ends were 4 bases for V and 6 bases for J; bases not matched to a gene: 8. The DNA of the CDR3 is TGTGCCAGCTCACTATCAGGGGGCGCGGGCGAGCAGTACTTC. Protein product: CASSLSGGAGEQYF. Looking up the rest from reference TRBV18 and TRBJ2-7 gives the full variable domain: NAGVMQNPRHLVRRRGQEARLRCSPMKGHSHVYWYRQLPEEGLKFMVYLQKENIIDESGMPKERFSAEFPKEGPSILRIQQVVRGDSAAYFCASSLSGGAGEQYFGPGTRLTVT.

This sequence joins TRBV29-1 and TRBJ2-7; 9 nucleotides line up with TRBD1. The CDR3 consists of 13 residues. CDR1 SQVTM and CDR2 ANQGSEA come from the germline V gene. Trimming took 4 bases from V and 2 from J; bases not matched to a gene: 3. In DNA, the CDR3 is TGCAGCGTTGCTGGGGACAGGGCCTACGAGCAGTACTTC. Protein product: CSVAGDRAYEQYF.

This chain joins TRBV6-2 or TRBV6-3 and TRBJ1-1; D gene ambiguous. The CDR3 spans 14 residues. Germline V gives CDR1 MNHEY, CDR2 SVGEGT. Trimming shortened V by 0 bases and J by 1 base, and 6 bases separated the two germline ends. The DNA for the CDR3 is TGTGCCAGCAGTTACTCGGGCTGGAACACTGAAGCTTTCTTT. This translates into CASSYSGWNTEAFF.

The rearrangement uses TRBV5-1 and TRBJ1-5, with TRBD1 matching 7 bases. From germline, CDR1 is SGHRS and CDR2 YFSETQ. This CDR3 is 15 amino acids long. The junction had 5 bases not matched to a gene; V was cut back by 3 bases and J by 2 bases. CDR3 coding DNA: TGCGCCAGCAGCTCAACAGGGGTGGGCAATCAGCCCCAGCATTTT. Its protein product is CASSSTGVGNQPQHF. Filled out from reference TRBV5-1 and TRBJ1-5, the complete variable domain reads KAGVTQTPRYLIKTRGQQVTLSCSPISGHRSVSWYQQTPGQGLQFLFEYFSETQRNKGNFPGRFSGRQFSNSRSEMNVSTLELGDSALYLCASSSTGVGNQPQHFGDGTRLSIL.

The chain couples TRBV6-6 to TRBJ2-7; 7 bases agree with TRBD1. CDR3 length: 14 residues. Trimming at V came to 0 bases and at J to 3 bases, leaving 2 bases not matched to a gene. Germline loops: CDR1 MNHNY, CDR2 SVGAGI (reference sequence). The CDR3 loop reads CASSYSGQNYEQYF. CDR3 nucleotides: TGTGCCAGCAGTTACTCGGGACAGAACTACGAGCAGTACTTC.

V and J are TRBV24-1 and TRBJ2-3; 8 nucleotides match TRBD2. The CDR3 sequence is 18 residues long. Germline trimming cut 4 bases from V and 3 bases from J; bases unmatched to any gene: 14. Per germline, CDR1 KGHDR and CDR2 SFDVKD. CDR3 DNA: TGTGCCACCAGTGAACTCCCCACGGGGGGGCCTGGAACAGATACGCAGTATTTT. Amino acid sequence: CATSELPTGGPGTDTQYF.

The V gene is TRBV10-2, the J gene TRBJ1-1; 8 bases agree with TRBD1. The germline CDR1 and CDR2 sequences are WSHSY and SAAADI. This CDR3 spans 21 amino acids. J lost 2 bases, V lost 2 bases, and 22 bases had no gene match. CDR3 residues: CASSEGWLSQQGEYFNTEAFF. The DNA for the CDR3 is TGCGCCAGCAGTGAGGGCTGGCTTTCCCAACAGGGGGAATATTTTAACACTGAAGCTTTCTTT.

V is TRBV10-3 and J is TRBJ1-2; D gene ambiguous. The CDR3 runs 13 residues. Deletions cut 4 bases from V and 0 bases from J, with 6 bases between. Germline-derived CDR1 and CDR2 are ENHRY and SYGVKD. The CDR3 here is CAISGASNYGYTF. In nucleotides, the CDR3 is TGTGCCATCAGTGGAGCCTCTAACTATGGCTACACCTTC.

V usage is TRBV10-3 and J usage is TRBJ2-1; TRBD1 aligns across 10 bases. The CDR3 loop spans 15 amino acids. The germline gives CDR1 ENHRY, CDR2 SYGVKD. V was pared by 8 bases and J by 2 bases, with 6 bases of the junction left unmatched. As DNA, the CDR3 is TGTGCCATCCGACCGGGACAGGGGACCTACAATGAGCAGTTCTTC. Translation: CAIRPGQGTYNEQFF.

This chain uses TRBV29-1 with TRBJ2-5; perhaps TRBD1 as D (5 bases). The germline V gene encodes CDR1 SQVTM and CDR2 ANQGSEA. With 3 bases removed from V and 5 bases from J, the gap between germline ends came to 10 bases. This CDR3 is built from 12 residues. The CDR3 DNA is TGCAGCGTTGATCAGGGATACGAGACCCAGTACTTC. Its translation: CSVDQGYETQYF.

This chain links TRBV4-2 with TRBJ2-2, with D perhaps TRBD2 (6 bases). The V gene lost 3 bases and the J gene lost 5 bases, with 10 bases spanning the gap. The CDR3 length is 14 residues. CDR1 is LGHNA, CDR2 YNFKEQ, per germline. The chain's CDR3 is CASSQVGGTGELFF. CDR3 coding DNA: TGTGCCAGCAGCCAGGTCGGGGGTACCGGGGAGCTGTTTTTT.

The chain joins TRBV5-1 to TRBJ1-1, with D uncertain. This CDR3 has 14 amino acids. The V gene lost 2 bases and the J gene lost 1 base, with 9 bases spanning the gap. Germline V gene lookup returns CDR1 SGHRS and CDR2 YFSETQ. CDR3: CASSFTSGNTEAFF. The CDR3 bases are TGCGCCAGCAGCTTTACCTCGGGGAACACTGAAGCTTTCTTT.

V and J are TRBV6-4 and TRBJ2-7; weak D call: TRBD1 (6 bases). V lost 2 bases and J 1 base, leaving 15 bases between the germline ends. In germline, CDR1 is MRHNA, CDR2 SNTAGT. The length of the CDR3 is 16 residues. Here the CDR3 DNA reads TGTGCCAGCAGTGACCCAGGGGCTCCTATGTCCTACGAGCAGTACTTC. It specifies CASSDPGAPMSYEQYF.

The chain carries TRBV7-4 and TRBJ1-2; D remains ambiguous. The CDR3 covers 11 residues. The germline gives CDR1 SGHVT, CDR2 SQSDAQ. The V and J ends lost 5 bases and 8 bases respectively, with 9 bases between them. CDR3 loop: CASSRREGYTF. CDR3 nucleotide sequence: TGTGCCAGCAGCAGAAGAGAGGGCTACACCTTC.

This chain links TRBV9 with TRBJ2-3; possibly TRBD2 for D (5 bases). The germline gives CDR1 SGDLS, CDR2 YYNGEE. With 3 bases removed from V and 2 bases from J, the gap between germline ends came to 7 bases. The CDR3 totals 13 residues. The CDR3 spells CASSAGNTDTQYF. CDR3 coding DNA: TGTGCCAGCAGCGCCGGGAACACAGATACGCAGTATTTT.

This chain connects TRBV4-3 to TRBJ1-2; 7 bases match TRBD1. This CDR3 has 15 residues. The germline gives CDR1 LGHNA, CDR2 YSLEER. V lost 1 base to trimming and J lost 4 bases; unmatched junction nucleotides: 6. The CDR3 region is CASSQVAGTVYGYTF. CDR3 nucleotides: TGCGCCAGCAGCCAAGTCGCCGGGACAGTCTATGGCTACACCTTC.

The chain has TRBV3-1 (or the pseudogene TRBV3-2) and TRBJ2-5; 10 bases fit TRBD2. Looked up from germline, CDR1 is LGHDT and CDR2 is YNNKEL (reference sequence). CDR3 length: 19 amino acids. The V gene end was trimmed by 7 bases and the J gene end by 4 bases; junction bases not matched to a gene: 21. DNA for the CDR3: TGTGCCAGCACTATCGGAAGGACTAGCGGCCCCGGTTGGGCAGAGACCCAGTACTTC. The encoded protein is CASTIGRTSGPGWAETQYF.

The rearrangement links TRBV5-4 to TRBJ1-6; TRBD1 matches 8 bases. This CDR3 is built from 14 residues. The germline V gene encodes CDR1 SGHNT and CDR2 YYREEE (reference sequence). The J segment lost 6 bases and the V segment lost 3 bases, leaving 2 bases of the junction unmatched. The CDR3 sequence is CASSWDRSNSPLHF. The CDR3 DNA follows: TGTGCCAGCAGCTGGGACAGGAGTAATTCACCCCTCCACTTT.

This chain uses TRBV5-5 with TRBJ2-2, with D perhaps matching TRBD1 (5 bases). Germline loops: CDR1 SGHKS, CDR2 YYEKEE (reference sequence). The CDR3 length is 16 residues. V was pared by 4 bases and J by 2 bases, with 15 bases between. The CDR3 sequence is CASSLGRQINTGELFF. For the CDR3, the DNA is TGTGCCAGCAGCCTGGGGCGACAGATCAACACCGGGGAGCTGTTTTTT. Using reference TRBV5-5 and TRBJ2-2 for the parts outside the CDR3, the full variable domain is DAGVTQSPTHLIKTRGQQVTLRCSPISGHKSVSWYQQVLGQGPQFIFQYYEKEERGRGNFPDRFSARQFPNYSSELNVNALLLGDSALYLCASSLGRQINTGELFFGEGSRLTVL.